This TCR beta chain stems from a study of glioma-infiltrating T cells (dated by TCRdb to about 2016). As for the study more broadly: The study sequenced TCR alpha- and beta-chain repertoires from glioma tissue, from non-neoplastic brain tissue and from matched peripheral blood mononuclear cells. To gauge divergence between tissue and blood T-cell populations, every tissue-infiltrating repertoire was compared against the peripheral blood repertoire from the same patient. Three low-grade glioma patients, 7 or 8 primary glioblastoma patients and three non-glioma patients contributing non-neoplastic brain tissue were included in the paired cohort. On the study overall, not on this receptor specifically: Group comparisons were based on small numbers of patients: three non-neoplastic, three low-grade glioma and 7 to 9 glioblastoma patients. VJ-independent divergence between tissue and blood was below expectation in non-neoplastic patients but above expectation in all gliomas, especially low-grade gliomas. Very few CDR3 sequences were found to be shared between tissue and blood, and this scarcity was attributed to high CDR3 diversity and limited sampling.

As for this clonotype: Its antigen target is currently unknown. No quality values exist for individual bases; no much larger clone is one base distant.

The germline V gene specifies SGHRS as CDR1 and YFSETQ as CDR2. V is cut back by 0 bases and J by 7 bases, with 4 bases in the junction unmatched. Counted from cysteine to phenylalanine, this CDR3 has 13 amino acids. The retained sequence is limited to the CDR3, 39 bases, with the frame set at the first base. The iRepertoire nested amplicon-rescue multiplex PCR (arm-PCR) platform was used to amplify TCR alpha and beta CDR3 regions from RNA. For one-step reverse transcription and amplification, about 90-400 ng of tissue mRNA or PBMC total RNA was used as input. After bead purification, a secondary multiplex PCR added Illumina adapters, and libraries were gel-purified between 200 and 400 bp. Libraries carried internal 6-nucleotide barcodes used for demultiplexing. Libraries were sequenced on an Illumina MiSeq with 2x220 or 2x250 nucleotide paired-end reads. The original pipeline was this. Paired reads were merged using FLASH 1.2.11 and aligned with BWA-MEM to the GRCh37 human genome, and TRA and TRB reads were then extracted. For V and J assignment, an IMGT-derived reference of cassette sequences and CDR3 motifs that included pseudogenes was used. Reads were translated in three frames, and productive CDR3s were defined by a C…FGXG motif without stop codons. A clonotype was defined as a unique combination of a V-J cassette pair and a CDR3 amino acid sequence. Hamming distance filtering was applied to reads, with thresholds set by the sequence error rate of each sample in mapped regions. TCRdb reanalyzed the raw reads on its own, using fastp at Q25 for trimming and MiXCR for clone calling, and kept in-frame beta chains. Rows with one shared CDR3 protein collapse into an entry with the most common genes and DNA. These V and J calls rely on TCRdb rather than the paper's analysis. The sample records around 190,000 distinct CDR3 sequences, 30% to 40% of which are singletons. Around 20% of the sample is held by the ten biggest clonotypes.

The TCR was taken from a human donor with low-grade glioma or glioblastoma, undergoing nonglioma brain surgery, or in good health (not recorded which). The source material was glioma tissue, nonneoplastic brain tissue, or PBMCs (not recorded which). The rearranged segments are TRBV5-1 and TRBJ2-7; 7 middle bases align to TRBD2. The DNA sequence follows: TGCGCCAGCAGCTTGGATCCAGCGGGAGAGCAGTACTTC. This sequence encodes CASSLDPAGEQYF.